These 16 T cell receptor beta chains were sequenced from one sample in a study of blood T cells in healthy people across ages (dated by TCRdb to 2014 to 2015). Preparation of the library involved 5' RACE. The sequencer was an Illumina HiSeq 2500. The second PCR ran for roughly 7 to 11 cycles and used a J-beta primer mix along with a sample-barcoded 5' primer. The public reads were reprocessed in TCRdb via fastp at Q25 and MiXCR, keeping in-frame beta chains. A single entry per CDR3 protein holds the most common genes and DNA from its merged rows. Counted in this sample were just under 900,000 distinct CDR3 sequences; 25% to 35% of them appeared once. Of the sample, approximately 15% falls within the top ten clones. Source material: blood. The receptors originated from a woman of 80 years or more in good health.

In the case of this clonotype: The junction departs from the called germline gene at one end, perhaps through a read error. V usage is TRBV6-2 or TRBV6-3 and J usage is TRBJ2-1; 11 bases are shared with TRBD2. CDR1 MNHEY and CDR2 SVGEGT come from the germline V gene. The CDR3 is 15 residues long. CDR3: CACSLLAGGYNEQFF. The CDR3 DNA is TGTGCCTGCAGTCTCCTAGCGGGGGGATACAATGAGCAGTTCTTC.

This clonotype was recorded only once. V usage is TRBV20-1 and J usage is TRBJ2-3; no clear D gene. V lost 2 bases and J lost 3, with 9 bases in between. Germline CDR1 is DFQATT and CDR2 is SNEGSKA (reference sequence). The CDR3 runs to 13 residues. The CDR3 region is CSARFLGTDTQYF. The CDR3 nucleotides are TGCAGTGCTAGATTTCTGGGGACAGATACGCAGTATTTT.

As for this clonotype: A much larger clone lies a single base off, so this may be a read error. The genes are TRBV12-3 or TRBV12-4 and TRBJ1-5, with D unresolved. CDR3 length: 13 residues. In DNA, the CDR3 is TGTGCCGGCAGTGCCCCCGCAGGTCAGCCCCAGCATTTT. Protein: CAGSAPAGQPQHF.

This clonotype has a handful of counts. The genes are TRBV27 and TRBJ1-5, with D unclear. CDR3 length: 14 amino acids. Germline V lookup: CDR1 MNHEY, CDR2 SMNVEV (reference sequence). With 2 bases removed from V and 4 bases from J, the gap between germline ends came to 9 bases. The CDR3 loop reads CASSLVGQNQPQHF. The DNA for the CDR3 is TGTGCCAGCAGTTTAGTTGGGCAGAATCAGCCCCAGCATTTT.

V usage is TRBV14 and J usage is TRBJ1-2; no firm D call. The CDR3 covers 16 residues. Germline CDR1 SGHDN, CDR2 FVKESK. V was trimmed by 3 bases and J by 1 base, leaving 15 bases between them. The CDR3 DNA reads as TGTGCCAGCAGCCAGGTCGGACTCCTTGTTAACTATGGCTACACCTTC. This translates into CASSQVGLLVNYGYTF. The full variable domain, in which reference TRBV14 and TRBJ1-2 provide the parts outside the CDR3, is EAGVTQFPSHSVIEKGQTVTLRCDPISGHDNLYWYRRVMGKEIKFLLHFVKESKQDESGMPNNRFLAERTGGTYSTLKVQPAELEDSGVYFCASSQVGLLVNYGYTFGSGTRLTVV.

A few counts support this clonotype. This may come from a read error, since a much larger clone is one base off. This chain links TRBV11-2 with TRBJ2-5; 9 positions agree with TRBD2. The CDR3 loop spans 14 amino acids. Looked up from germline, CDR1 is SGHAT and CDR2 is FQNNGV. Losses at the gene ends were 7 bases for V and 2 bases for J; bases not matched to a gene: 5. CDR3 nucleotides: TGTGCCAGCACCGAGCGGGGGGTACAAGAGACCCAGTACTTC. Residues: CASTERGVQETQYF. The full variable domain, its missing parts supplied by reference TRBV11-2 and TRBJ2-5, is EAGVAQSPRYKIIEKRQSVAFWCNPISGHATLYWYQQILGQGPKLLIQFQNNGVVDDSQLPKDRFSAERLKGVDSTLKIQPAKLEDSAVYLCASTERGVQETQYFGPGTRLLVL.

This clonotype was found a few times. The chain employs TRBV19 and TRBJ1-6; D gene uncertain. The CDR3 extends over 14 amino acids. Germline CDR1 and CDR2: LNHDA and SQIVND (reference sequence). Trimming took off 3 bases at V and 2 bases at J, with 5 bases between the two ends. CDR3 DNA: TGTGCCAGTAGTATGGGTCCCTATAATTCACCCCTCCACTTT. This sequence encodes CASSMGPYNSPLHF.

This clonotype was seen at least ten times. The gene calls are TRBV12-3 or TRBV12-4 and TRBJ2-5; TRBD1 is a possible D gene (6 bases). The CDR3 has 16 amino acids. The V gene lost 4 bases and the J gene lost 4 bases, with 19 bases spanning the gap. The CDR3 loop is CASSSRQAKRGETQYF. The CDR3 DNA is TGTGCCAGCAGTTCCCGACAGGCCAAGAGGGGAGAGACCCAGTACTTC.

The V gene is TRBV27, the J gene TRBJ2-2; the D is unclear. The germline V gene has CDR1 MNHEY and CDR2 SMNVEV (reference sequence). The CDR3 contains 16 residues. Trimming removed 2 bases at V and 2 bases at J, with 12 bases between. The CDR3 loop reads CASSLLVNSNTGELFF. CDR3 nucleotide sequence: TGTGCCAGCAGTTTACTAGTTAATTCTAACACCGGGGAGCTGTTTTTT.

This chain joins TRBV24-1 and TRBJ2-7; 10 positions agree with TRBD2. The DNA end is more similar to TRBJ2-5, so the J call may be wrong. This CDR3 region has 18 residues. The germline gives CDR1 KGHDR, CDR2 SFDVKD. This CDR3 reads CATSDLASGRYFRETQYF. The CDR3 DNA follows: TGTGCCACCAGTGATTTGGCTAGCGGGAGATATTTTAGAGAGACCCAGTACTTC.

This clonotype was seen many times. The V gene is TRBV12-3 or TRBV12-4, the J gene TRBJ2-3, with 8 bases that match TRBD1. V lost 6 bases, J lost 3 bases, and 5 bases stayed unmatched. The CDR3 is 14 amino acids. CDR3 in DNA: TGTGCCAGCAGGCATCGGACAGGGACAGATACGCAGTATTTT. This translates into CASRHRTGTDTQYF.

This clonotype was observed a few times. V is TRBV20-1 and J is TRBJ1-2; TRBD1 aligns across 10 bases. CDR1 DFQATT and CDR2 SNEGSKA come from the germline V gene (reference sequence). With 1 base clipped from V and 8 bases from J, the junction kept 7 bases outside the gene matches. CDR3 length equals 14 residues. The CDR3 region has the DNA TGCAGTGCTAGAGTTGGGACAGGGGACCGGGGCTACACCTTC. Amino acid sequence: CSARVGTGDRGYTF.

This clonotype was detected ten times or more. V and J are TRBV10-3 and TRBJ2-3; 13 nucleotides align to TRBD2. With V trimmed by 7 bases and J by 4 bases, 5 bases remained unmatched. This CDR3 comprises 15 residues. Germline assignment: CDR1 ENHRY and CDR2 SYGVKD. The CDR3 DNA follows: TGTGCCATCAAAGGACTAGCGGGGGTACCAGATACGCAGTATTTT. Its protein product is CAIKGLAGVPDTQYF.

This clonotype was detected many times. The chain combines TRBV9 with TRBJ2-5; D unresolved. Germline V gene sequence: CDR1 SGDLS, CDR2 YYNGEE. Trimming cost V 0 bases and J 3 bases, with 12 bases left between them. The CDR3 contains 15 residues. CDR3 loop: CASSVGEPQKETQYF. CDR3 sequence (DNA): TGTGCCAGCAGCGTAGGAGAGCCACAGAAAGAGACCCAGTACTTC.

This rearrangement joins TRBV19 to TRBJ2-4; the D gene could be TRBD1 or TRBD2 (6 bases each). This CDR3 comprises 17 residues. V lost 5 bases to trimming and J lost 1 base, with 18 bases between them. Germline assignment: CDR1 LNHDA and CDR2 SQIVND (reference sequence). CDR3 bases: TGTGCCAGTAGTCCTTCGGGCACAGGGAGGGCCAAAAACATTCAGTACTTC. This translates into CASSPSGTGRAKNIQYF.

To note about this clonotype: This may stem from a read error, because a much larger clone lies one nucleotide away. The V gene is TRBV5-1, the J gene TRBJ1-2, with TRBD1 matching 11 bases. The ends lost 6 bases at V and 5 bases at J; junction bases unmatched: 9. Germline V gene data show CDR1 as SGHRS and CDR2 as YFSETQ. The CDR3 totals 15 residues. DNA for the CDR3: TGCGCCAGCAACTTACCGGGACAGGGGGTTTATGGCTACACCTTC. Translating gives CASNLPGQGVYGYTF.